This passage covers 20 T cell receptor beta chains from one sample sequenced in a study of blood T cell repertoires in COVID-19 (dated by TCRdb to the early 2020s). The library was made by the immunoSEQ multiplex PCR assay. As stored in TCRdb, this immuneACCESS dataset retains in-frame rearrangements with V and J assigned. A fraction of the clones does not appear; measured against another copy, unresolved V genes explain less than half of the discrepancy, and the remainder lacks a known reason. Within this sample are 90,000 to 100,000 clones, with 87% of them counted one time only. The ten largest account for roughly 15% of the sample. Sequenced: peripheral blood. These receptors all stem from a human donor in a cohort sampled during active COVID-19.

The V gene is TRBV3-1 (or the pseudogene TRBV3-2), the J gene TRBJ2-3, with 11 bases identical to TRBD1. This CDR3 region has 18 residues. V lost 3 bases to trimming and J lost 3 bases; unmatched junction nucleotides: 11. In germline, CDR1 is LGHDT, CDR2 YNNKEL (reference sequence). The chain's CDR3 is CASSHGQGALPLTDTQYF. The CDR3 nucleotides read TGTGCCAGCAGCCATGGACAGGGGGCGCTTCCACTGACAGATACGCAGTATTTT.

V usage is TRBV15 and J usage is TRBJ1-6; perhaps TRBD1 as D (5 bases). Trimming removed 4 bases at V and 14 bases at J, with 12 bases between. Germline-derived CDR1 and CDR2 are LNHNV and YYDKDF (reference sequence). CDR3 size: 12 residues. The CDR3 coding sequence is TGTGCCACCAGCACGGAGCAGGGTTCCCTCCACTTT. It encodes CATSTEQGSLHF.

The V and J genes are TRBV2 and TRBJ1-6, with 8 positions matching TRBD1. Looked up from germline, CDR1 is SNHLY and CDR2 is FYNNEI. The CDR3 length is 15 residues. J was trimmed by 8 bases and V by 2 bases; bases with no gene match: 5. The CDR3 spells CASSEQGADYSPLHF. CDR3 coding DNA: TGTGCCAGCAGTGAACAGGGGGCGGATTATTCACCCCTCCACTTT.

The chain recombines TRBV5-1 with TRBJ1-1; D gene unclear. The CDR3 length is 15 residues. Germline CDR1 is SGHRS and CDR2 is YFSETQ. The V and J ends lost 5 bases and 5 bases respectively, with 19 bases between them. The CDR3 DNA is TGCGCCAGCAGTTGGCTGCTAGGAGGATTGACTGAAGCTTTCTTT. The encoded protein is CASSWLLGGLTEAFF. Variable domain in full (rest from reference TRBV5-1 and TRBJ1-1): KAGVTQTPRYLIKTRGQQVTLSCSPISGHRSVSWYQQTPGQGLQFLFEYFSETQRNKGNFPGRFSGRQFSNSRSEMNVSTLELGDSALYLCASSWLLGGLTEAFFGQGTRLTVV.

Only a few counts were recorded for this clone. The V call is TRBV7-9, the J call TRBJ1-2; 7 positions agree with TRBD1. The CDR3 sequence is 13 residues long. The germline V gene encodes CDR1 SEHNR and CDR2 FQNEAQ (reference sequence). The V segment lost 6 bases and the J segment 6 bases; nucleotides outside the gene matches: 7. The CDR3 bases are TGTGCCAGCAGTCTAGACAGGGAAAATGGCTACACCTTC. Its translation: CASSLDRENGYTF.

This chain uses TRBV19 with TRBJ2-1; 10 positions agree with TRBD2. The germline CDR1 and CDR2 sequences are LNHDA and SQIVND (reference sequence). Trimming at V came to 7 bases and at J to 0 bases, leaving 9 bases not matched to a gene. The length of the CDR3 is 17 residues. The DNA of the CDR3 is TGTGCCAGTAATAGGCTAGCGGGAGCAAGCTCCTACAATGAGCAGTTCTTC. Amino acid sequence: CASNRLAGASSYNEQFF.

The V and J genes are TRBV24-1 and TRBJ1-1; a possible D gene is TRBD1 (5 bases). The germline V gene has CDR1 KGHDR and CDR2 SFDVKD. Between the trimmed V and J ends, which lost 7 bases and 5 bases, there was a span of 10 bases. The CDR3 spans 12 residues. The CDR3 nucleotides are TGTGCCACCAGAGGTCCAGGGACTGAAGCTTTCTTT. Translation: CATRGPGTEAFF.

This chain connects TRBV11-3 to TRBJ2-1; D remains unclear. Germline values: CDR1 SGHNT, CDR2 YENEEA. CDR3 length: 14 amino acids. The germline V and J ends were trimmed by 0 bases and 5 bases, with 8 bases remaining between them. This CDR3 is CASSLDGLNNEQFF. The DNA of the CDR3 is TGTGCCAGCAGCTTAGATGGGCTCAACAATGAGCAGTTCTTC.

The CDR3 coding sequence is TGTGCCAGCAGCCAACAATGGGGGGGGGCCCAAGAGACCCAGTACTTC. It is translated as CASSQQWGGAQETQYF. The chain uses TRBV3-1 (or the pseudogene TRBV3-2) and TRBJ2-5, with D maybe TRBD2 (7 bases). In germline, CDR1 is LGHDT, CDR2 YNNKEL (reference sequence). The V gene lost 2 bases and the J gene lost 1 base, with 14 bases spanning the gap. The CDR3 length is 16 residues.

This chain joins TRBV28 and TRBJ2-3, with D perhaps matching TRBD2 (6 bases). V gave up 5 bases and J gave up 6 bases, with 12 bases separating them. CDR1 and CDR2 (germline): MDHEN, SYDVKM. The CDR3 covers 13 residues. This CDR3 is CASSAGTQDTQYF. The CDR3, as DNA: TGTGCCAGCAGTGCGGGGACTCAGGATACGCAGTATTTT.

This clone was detected a few times. This rearrangement joins TRBV19 to TRBJ1-1; possible D gene TRBD1, 5 bases. CDR1 and CDR2 from the germline V gene are LNHDA and SQIVND (reference sequence). Trimming cost V 6 bases and J 3 bases, with 11 bases left between them. The CDR3 length is 13 residues. The CDR3 sequence: CASSRTGDTEAFF. The CDR3 DNA is TGTGCCAGTAGCCGCACAGGCGACACTGAAGCTTTCTTT.

This chain joins TRBV7-6 and TRBJ2-3; possibly TRBD2 for D (5 bases). CDR3 size: 15 residues. Trimming pared 2 bases from V and 2 bases from J, leaving 11 bases between. Germline V CDR1 and CDR2: SGHVS, FNYEAQ. CDR3 residues: CASSLSGLHTDTQYF. The CDR3 nucleotides are TGTGCCAGCAGCTTAAGTGGACTCCACACAGATACGCAGTATTTT.

The rearrangement links TRBV6-5 to TRBJ1-1; D is unclear. The V gene's germline CDR1 is MNHEY and CDR2 SVGAGI. There are 13 residues in the CDR3. V dropped 7 bases and J dropped 1 base, with 10 bases sitting between them. CDR3 region: CASMNPGNTEAFF. The DNA of the CDR3 is TGTGCCAGCATGAATCCAGGGAACACTGAAGCTTTCTTT.

The chain links TRBV6-1 to TRBJ1-4; no firm D call. V was shortened by 0 bases and J by 5 bases, with 13 bases between the two germline ends. The CDR3 length is 16 residues. Germline-derived CDR1 and CDR2 are MNHNS and SASEGT. The CDR3 region is CASSEAWSIGNEKLFF. The CDR3 region has the DNA TGTGCCAGCAGTGAAGCGTGGTCAATCGGGAATGAAAAACTGTTTTTT.

The gene calls are TRBV11-3 and TRBJ2-2, with D possibly matching TRBD2 (5 bases). CDR1 and CDR2 from the germline V gene are SGHNT and YENEEA. The CDR3 totals 17 residues. Trimming pared 5 bases from V and 6 bases from J, leaving 22 bases between. In DNA form, the CDR3 reads TGTGCCAGCAGCGGCCTCAGCGGCCGCCTATCCCCCGGGGAGCTGTTTTTT. Translating it yields CASSGLSGRLSPGELFF.

Turning to this clone: One end of the junction fails to match germline, which may point to a read error. In DNA, the CDR3 is TGTGCCAGCAGCGAAGTACAGGGCTACGAGCAGTACTTC. It specifies CASSEVQGYEQYF. The chain employs TRBV6-1 and TRBJ2-7, with D possibly matching TRBD1 (6 bases). The CDR3 is made up of 13 amino acids. Germline CDR1 MNHNS, CDR2 SASEGT.

This chain joins TRBV7-2 and TRBJ2-1, with D possibly being TRBD1 (6 bases). The germline gives CDR1 SGHTA, CDR2 FQGNSA. The V end lost 3 bases, the J end lost 3 bases, and 12 bases lay between the germline ends. This CDR3 comprises 15 residues. The CDR3 loop reads CASSFTGQIYNEQFF. DNA for the CDR3: TGTGCCAGCAGCTTTACAGGGCAGATCTACAATGAGCAGTTCTTC.

The chain recombines TRBV5-1 with TRBJ2-1; 10 nucleotides line up with TRBD1. Germline assignment: CDR1 SGHRS and CDR2 YFSETQ. The J segment lost 8 bases and the V segment lost 3 bases, leaving 8 bases of the junction unmatched. The CDR3 sequence is 15 residues long. The DNA of the CDR3 is TGCGCCAGCAGCTGGGGGACAGGGGCGCCGGATGAGCAGTTCTTC. Residues: CASSWGTGAPDEQFF.

The gene calls are TRBV6-2 or TRBV6-3 and TRBJ2-7, with D hard to call. The CDR3 length is 15 residues. Trimming took off 4 bases at V and 3 bases at J, with 16 bases between the two ends. Germline assignment: CDR1 MNHEY and CDR2 SVGEGT. DNA of the CDR3: TGTGCCAGCAGTTCCCCCCCACCGCCTATCTACGAGCAGTACTTC. Residues: CASSSPPPPIYEQYF.

The V call is TRBV10-3, the J call TRBJ2-5; 9 bases agree with TRBD2. The length of the CDR3 is 14 residues. Losses at the gene ends were 3 bases for V and 7 bases for J; bases not matched to a gene: 6. CDR1 and CDR2 from the germline V gene are ENHRY and SYGVKD. The CDR3 nucleotides are TGTGCCATCAGTGATGTGGCGGGAGGGCTGACCCAGTACTTC. It specifies CAISDVAGGLTQYF.